This T cell receptor (beta chain) emerged from a study of blood T cells in healthy people across ages. Study-wide findings and caveats: Versus aged donors, long-lived donors had higher diversity and more naive CD4+ cells.

Every donor provided approximately 10 milliliters of peripheral blood. The study isolated at least 7 million PBMCs from each sample. A note on this clonotype: Its specificity is not known.

Primers used in a second PCR of about 7 to 12 cycles were a sample-barcoded 5' primer and a J-beta primer mix. Template switching added a 12-random-nucleotide identifier to every cDNA molecule. TCRdb recomputed calls from the 5' RACE reads with MiXCR, one row per CDR3 protein. The sample includes 700,000 to 950,000 distinct CDR3 sequences, 43% of them seen just once. This CDR3 region has 16 residues. V was cut by 5 bases and J by 0 bases, with 14 bases left in between. Germline V gives CDR1 SGHVS, CDR2 FQNEAQ. The rearrangement joins TRBV7-8 to TRBJ2-1; possibly TRBD2 for D (5 bases). The sample comprised blood. The origin of this receptor is a woman aged 55 to 70 in good health. CDR3: CASSPRRRSSYNEQFF. DNA of the CDR3: TGTGCCAGCAGCCCCCGGAGGAGAAGCTCCTACAATGAGCAGTTCTTC.